This T cell receptor beta chain was captured by sequencing in a study of spatial heterogeneity in lung cancer. Of note for this clonotype: The target antigen is unknown.

General study results and limits: More often at tumor resection than at routine follow-up, ubiquitous expanded tumor TCRs were detected in the blood.

TCRdb re-called the 5' RACE reads with MiXCR, one entry per CDR3 protein. The repertoire holds 110,000 or so distinct CDR3 sequences, with about a tenth as singletons. Documented time point: blood at routine non-recurrence follow-up after resection. The specimen comprised PBMCs, sampled at follow-up. This TCR derives from a female donor with early-stage non-small cell lung cancer.

CDR3 sequence: CASSLQDRGTQYF. CDR3 bases: TGTGCCAGCTCACTCCAGGATAGAGGGACCCAGTACTTC. The chain has TRBV18 and TRBJ2-5; D remains ambiguous. V was clipped by 4 bases and J by 7 bases, with 13 bases between them. Germline-derived CDR1 and CDR2 are KGHSH and LQKENI. The CDR3 runs to 13 residues.